The 20 T cell receptor beta chains in this list originate from one sample, sequenced in a study of cytotoxic CD8 clonotypes in ibrutinib-treated CLL. The table came from immunoSEQ multiplex PCR; TCRdb's copy has only in-frame clones and leaves some out. Of approximately 67,000 clones in the sample, around 81% were seen once. The material sequenced was PBMCs, taken at disease progression, from a patient treated with ibrutinib. These receptors all come from a human donor with chronic lymphocytic leukemia.

A few counts support this clone. V gene TRBV6-6 combines with J gene TRBJ1-6; the D is unclear. Germline V gene lookup returns CDR1 MNHNY and CDR2 SVGAGI (reference sequence). This CDR3 contains 13 residues. The V end was cut by 2 bases, the J end by 8 bases, with 7 bases between. Here the CDR3 reads CASSYRNDSPLHF. The CDR3 region has the DNA TGTGCCAGCAGTTACCGGAATGATTCACCCCTCCACTTT.

The chain joins TRBV13 to TRBJ2-5; D is uncertain. With 3 bases removed from V and 3 bases from J, the gap between germline ends came to 8 bases. The CDR3 contains 13 residues. CDR1 is PRHDT, CDR2 FYEKMQ, per germline (reference sequence). This chain's CDR3 is CASSFSVEETQYF. CDR3 coding DNA: TGTGCCAGCAGCTTTTCAGTGGAAGAGACCCAGTACTTC.

This clone was observed a few times. V and J are TRBV5-4 and TRBJ2-6; D is possibly TRBD2 (6 bases). Trimming took off 4 bases at V and 1 base at J, with 9 bases between the two ends. CDR3 length: 15 residues. Germline-derived CDR1 and CDR2 are SGHNT and YYREEE (reference sequence). The CDR3 spells CASSTGVSGANVLTF. In nucleotides, the CDR3 is TGTGCCAGCAGCACGGGAGTATCTGGGGCCAACGTCCTGACTTTC.

V usage is TRBV21-1 and J usage is TRBJ2-1; the tabulated D call, TRBD2, remains unverified against the DNA. TRBV21-1 is a pseudogene. The CDR3 totals 15 residues. In DNA form, the CDR3 reads TGTGCCAGCAGCGAAGGGACTAGCGGATTCAATGAGCAGTTCTTC. Translating gives CASSEGTSGFNEQFF.

The CDR3 loop is CASSILAGVSGANVLTF. The DNA of the CDR3 is TGCGCCAGCAGCATTCTAGCGGGAGTATCTGGGGCCAACGTCCTGACTTTC. The chain links TRBV5-1 to TRBJ2-6; 10 bases fit TRBD2. The CDR3 runs 17 residues. Germline CDR1 reads SGHRS; CDR2 reads YFSETQ. Trimming removed 4 bases from V and 1 base from J; junction bases left unmatched: 5. Filled out from reference TRBV5-1 and TRBJ2-6, the complete variable domain reads KAGVTQTPRYLIKTRGQQVTLSCSPISGHRSVSWYQQTPGQGLQFLFEYFSETQRNKGNFPGRFSGRQFSNSRSEMNVSTLELGDSALYLCASSILAGVSGANVLTFGAGSRLTVL.

CDR3 in DNA: TGTGCCAGCAGCCAAGTGGAAGGGCTCGGGGTACGGGGGGCTGAAGCTTTCTTT. This codes for CASSQVEGLGVRGAEAFF. This sequence joins TRBV14 and TRBJ1-1; D perhaps matches TRBD1 (5 bases). Per germline, CDR1 SGHDN and CDR2 FVKESK. This CDR3 region has 18 residues. The V end was cut by 1 base, the J end by 6 bases, with 24 bases between.

The rearrangement links TRBV11-3 to TRBJ2-3; the D gene is possibly TRBD2 (5 bases). CDR1 and CDR2 from the germline V gene are SGHNT and YENEEA. V was cut by 3 bases and J by 4 bases, with 14 bases left in between. The length of the CDR3 is 15 residues. CDR3 DNA sequence: TGTGCCAGCAGCTTGACGGGGAGCTCCTCAGATACGCAGTATTTT. It codes for CASSLTGSSSDTQYF. The complete variable domain, with remaining parts taken from reference TRBV11-3 and TRBJ2-3, reads EAGVVQSPRYKIIEKKQPVAFWCNPISGHNTLYWYLQNLGQGPELLIRYENEEAVDDSQLPKDRFSAERLKGVDSTLKIQPAELGDSAVYLCASSLTGSSSDTQYFGPGTRLTVL.

The rearrangement links TRBV19 to TRBJ1-2; D gene uncertain. The V gene lost 8 bases and the J gene lost 7 bases, with 8 bases spanning the gap. The CDR3 runs 10 residues. Per germline, CDR1 LNHDA and CDR2 SQIVND (reference sequence). CDR3 DNA: TGTGCCAGTGCCGGAGGTGGCTACACCTTC. Protein sequence: CASAGGGYTF.

The V and J genes are TRBV27 and TRBJ1-2; 7 nucleotides align to TRBD1. CDR1 and CDR2 (germline): MNHEY, SMNVEV (reference sequence). V shed 5 bases, J shed 5 bases, and the junction held 8 bases outside the gene matches. The CDR3 covers 14 residues. CDR3 nucleotides: TGTGCCAGCAGTGTTGACAGGGAGGGGTATGGCTACACCTTC. Its protein product is CASSVDREGYGYTF.

The rearrangement links TRBV11-3 to TRBJ2-1; no firm D call. Germline V CDR1 and CDR2: SGHNT, YENEEA. This CDR3 is built from 16 residues. V was shortened by 5 bases and J by 3 bases, with 17 bases between the two germline ends. CDR3 sequence reads: CASSLGDGSLYNEQFF. CDR3 bases: TGTGCCAGCAGCCTAGGTGACGGTAGCCTCTACAATGAGCAGTTCTTC.

This chain links TRBV4-1 with TRBJ2-2; 10 nucleotides align to TRBD2. CDR1 is MGHRA, CDR2 YSYEKL, per germline. The V gene end was trimmed by 1 base and the J gene end by 7 bases; junction bases not matched to a gene: 12. The CDR3 loop spans 18 amino acids. The CDR3 here is CASSQGAGGPLFGGELFF. The CDR3 DNA sequence: TGCGCCAGCAGCCAAGGAGCGGGAGGGCCGCTTTTTGGCGGGGAGCTGTTTTTT.

The J gene is TRBJ2-7, the V gene TRBV19; D is ambiguous. Trimming removed 6 bases from V and 0 bases from J, with 9 bases in between. Germline assignment: CDR1 LNHDA and CDR2 SQIVND (reference sequence). The CDR3 runs to 13 residues. The DNA of the CDR3 is TGTGCCAGTAGGGGAAGACCCTCCTACGAGCAGTACTTC. Its translation: CASRGRPSYEQYF.

The genes are TRBV5-1 and TRBJ1-1; D remains ambiguous. The V end lost 3 bases, the J end lost 2 bases, and 14 bases lay between the germline ends. The germline CDR1 and CDR2 sequences are SGHRS and YFSETQ. CDR3 length equals 15 residues. This CDR3 reads CASSSRPIGNTEAFF. The CDR3 bases are TGCGCCAGCAGCTCCCGACCCATAGGAAACACTGAAGCTTTCTTT.

The chain carries TRBV2 and TRBJ1-5; 7 bases map to TRBD1. There are 15 residues in the CDR3. J was trimmed by 9 bases and V by 2 bases; bases with no gene match: 10. Germline V gene data show CDR1 as SNHLY and CDR2 as FYNNEI. For the CDR3, the DNA is TGTGCCAGCAGTGAAATGGGGACAGCACTAGGGCCCCAGCATTTT. Residues: CASSEMGTALGPQHF.

CDR3 DNA sequence: TGTGCCAGCAGCCAGAGTCGCTCTGGAAACACCATATATTTT. Protein: CASSQSRSGNTIYF. The rearrangement joins TRBV5-4 to TRBJ1-3, with D uncertain. The CDR3 is 14 residues long. The V and J ends lost 4 bases and 0 bases respectively, with 8 bases between them. Per the germline V gene, CDR1 is SGHNT and CDR2 is YYREEE (reference sequence).

This sequence joins TRBV10-1 and TRBJ2-5, with 12 bases that match TRBD2. CDR1 is WNHNN, CDR2 SYGVQD, per germline (reference sequence). Trimming removed 4 bases from V and 5 bases from J; junction bases left unmatched: 5. This CDR3 comprises 15 residues. CDR3 protein: CASSASGTSGETQYF. In DNA, the CDR3 is TGCGCCAGCAGTGCCTCCGGGACTAGCGGGGAGACCCAGTACTTC.

V is TRBV1 and J is TRBJ2-7; TRBD2, the table's D call, was not compared with the DNA. TRBV1 is a pseudogene locus. This CDR3 has 14 amino acids. The CDR3 DNA sequence: TGCACCAGCAATATAGCGGAGGACATCTACGAGCAGTACTTC. As protein: CTSNIAEDIYEQYF.

The chain uses TRBV10-3 and TRBJ2-7; D is unresolved. Deletions cut 4 bases from V and 4 bases from J, with 11 bases between. Germline CDR1 reads ENHRY; CDR2 reads SYGVKD. CDR3 size: 13 residues. In DNA form, the CDR3 reads TGTGCCATCAGTGGGGATCAGTTATACGAGCAGTACTTC. Translation gives CAISGDQLYEQYF.

This rearrangement joins TRBV19 to TRBJ2-1, with D perhaps TRBD1 (6 bases). The V end was cut by 4 bases, the J end by 6 bases, with 13 bases between. The CDR3 contains 14 residues. The germline V gene encodes CDR1 LNHDA and CDR2 SQIVND (reference sequence). In nucleotides, the CDR3 is TGTGCCAGTAGTACCACCGGGACAAGCAATGAGCAGTTCTTC. Amino acid sequence: CASSTTGTSNEQFF.

This chain connects TRBV6-1 to TRBJ1-1, with D unresolved. The CDR3 loop spans 13 amino acids. Trimming cost V 4 bases and J 4 bases, with 10 bases left between them. CDR1 is MNHNS, CDR2 SASEGT, per germline. The CDR3 DNA is TGTGCCAGCAGTGGGACTTTGAGCACTGAAGCTTTCTTT. This codes for CASSGTLSTEAFF.